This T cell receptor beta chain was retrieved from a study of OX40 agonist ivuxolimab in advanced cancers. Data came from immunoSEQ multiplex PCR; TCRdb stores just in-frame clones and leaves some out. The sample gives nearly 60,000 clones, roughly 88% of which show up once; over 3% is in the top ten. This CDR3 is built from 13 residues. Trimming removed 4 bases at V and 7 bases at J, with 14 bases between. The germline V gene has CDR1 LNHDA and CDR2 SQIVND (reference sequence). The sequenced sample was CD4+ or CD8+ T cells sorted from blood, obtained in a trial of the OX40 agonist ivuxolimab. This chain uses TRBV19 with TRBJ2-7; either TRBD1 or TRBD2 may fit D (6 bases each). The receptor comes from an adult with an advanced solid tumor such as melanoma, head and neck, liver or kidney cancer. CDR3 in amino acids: CASSTGRGPEQYF. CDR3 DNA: TGTGCCAGTAGTACTGGACGGGGGCCGGAGCAGTACTTC. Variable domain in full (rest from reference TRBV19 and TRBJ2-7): DGGITQSPKYLFRKEGQNVTLSCEQNLNHDAMYWYRQDPGQGLRLIYYSQIVNDFQKGDIAEGYSVSREKKESFPLTVTSAQKNPTAFYLCASSTGRGPEQYFGPGTRLTVT.